The 13 T cell receptor beta chains below were found in one sample sequenced in a study of blood T cells in healthy people across ages. Using a J-beta primer mix together with a sample-barcoded 5' primer, a second PCR was run for roughly 7 to 12 cycles. One entry per CDR3 protein results from TCRdb running MiXCR on the 5' RACE reads. Here the sample spans hundreds of thousands of distinct CDR3 sequences, roughly 50% being singletons. Sample: blood. These receptors were obtained from a man in his sixties in good health.

In this sample, this clonotype turned up once. The chain employs TRBV25-1 and TRBJ2-7, with D perhaps given as TRBD1 or TRBD2 (6 bases each). Deletions cut 2 bases from V and 0 bases from J, with 11 bases between. The CDR3 consists of 15 residues. The germline gives CDR1 MGHDK, CDR2 SYGVNS. The CDR3 DNA sequence: TGTGCCAGCAGTGAAAGGGGGGACATCTCCTACGAGCAGTACTTC. Translated, it gives CASSERGDISYEQYF.

This clonotype has only a few counts. The CDR3 DNA reads TGTGCCAGCAGTGCCCAACTTGGACAGGGGGCTGGGGCCAACGTCCTGACTTTC. This translates into CASSAQLGQGAGANVLTF. This chain uses TRBV25-1 with TRBJ2-6; 10 bases are shared with TRBD1. The V gene end was trimmed by 4 bases and the J gene end by 2 bases; junction bases not matched to a gene: 8. This CDR3 is built from 18 residues. CDR1 is MGHDK, CDR2 SYGVNS, per germline.

For this clonotype: At one end the junction does not follow the germline gene, possibly because of a read error. The chain uses TRBV4-1 and TRBJ2-3, with D possibly called TRBD1 or TRBD2 (6 bases each). The germline CDR1 and CDR2 sequences are MGHRA and YSYEKL. There are 16 residues in the CDR3. The CDR3 coding sequence is TGCGCCAGCACCCAAGTACGAGGGGGGAACACAGATACGCAGTATTTT. Translated, it gives CASTQVRGGNTDTQYF.

The J gene is TRBJ2-5, the V gene TRBV2; possibly TRBD1 for D (6 bases). Germline-derived CDR1 and CDR2 are SNHLY and FYNNEI. Trimming removed 7 bases from V and 1 base from J, with 13 bases in between. This CDR3 region has 14 residues. CDR3 coding DNA: TGTGCCAGCAACAAGGGACATACCCAAGAGACCCAGTACTTC. It is translated as CASNKGHTQETQYF.

This clonotype has just a few counts. J is TRBJ1-5 and V is TRBV5-1; D ambiguous. V lost 8 bases and J 7 bases, leaving 13 bases between the germline ends. The CDR3 covers 12 residues. CDR1 is SGHRS, CDR2 YFSETQ, per germline. This CDR3 is CARPQLWQPQHF. DNA for the CDR3: TGCGCCAGGCCCCAGCTGTGGCAGCCCCAGCATTTT.

For this clonotype: A much larger clone differs from this one at a single base, so this may be a read error. The chain is built from TRBV3-1 and TRBJ2-3, with D hard to call. V lost 0 bases to trimming and J lost 6 bases, with 7 bases between them. The germline CDR1 and CDR2 sequences are LGHDT and YNNKEL (reference sequence). The CDR3 covers 13 residues. CDR3 protein: CASSQDRWDTQYF. The CDR3 bases are TGTGCCAGCAGCCAAGATCGGTGGGATACGCAGTATTTT.

This chain connects TRBV10-1 to TRBJ1-4; 12 bases map to TRBD1. The V gene end was trimmed by 4 bases and the J gene end by 8 bases; junction bases not matched to a gene: 5. The CDR3 runs to 15 residues. CDR1 is WNHNN and CDR2 is SYGVQD in the germline V gene (reference sequence). The CDR3 DNA reads TGCGCCAGCAGTGCGGGACAGGGGGCTGAAGAAAAACTGTTTTTT. Encoded protein: CASSAGQGAEEKLFF.

The rearrangement joins TRBV5-6 to TRBJ2-7, with 7 nucleotides matching TRBD1. Trimming cost V 1 base and J 3 bases; bases outside gene matches: 4. CDR1 is SGHDT, CDR2 YYEEEE, per germline. The CDR3 runs 14 residues. The CDR3, as DNA: TGTGCCAGCAGCTTGTACGACAGGGACTACGAGCAGTACTTC. Its protein product is CASSLYDRDYEQYF.

About this clonotype itself: At one of its ends the junction is not consistent with the germline gene, which may arise from a read error. The gene calls are TRBV29-1 and TRBJ1-2; possible D gene TRBD1, 5 bases. Germline-derived CDR1 and CDR2 are SQVTM and ANQGSEA. This CDR3 spans 14 amino acids. This CDR3 reads CSVEGAGPNYGYTF. The CDR3 DNA follows: TGCAGCGTAGAAGGGGCAGGGCCTAACTATGGCTACACCTTC.

This chain uses TRBV13 with TRBJ2-7, with TRBD1 matching over 7 bases. CDR3 length: 15 residues. Germline V gene sequence: CDR1 PRHDT, CDR2 FYEKMQ (reference sequence). V shed 5 bases and J 3 bases; nucleotides not matched to a gene: 10. As DNA, the CDR3 is TGTGCCAGCAGCCCAGTAGGGGGACAGAACTACGAGCAGTACTTC. Translation gives CASSPVGGQNYEQYF.

This clonotype was seen a few times. This chain links TRBV29-1 with TRBJ2-1; 9 nucleotides agree with TRBD1. Germline V gene sequence: CDR1 SQVTM, CDR2 ANQGSEA. The length of the CDR3 is 14 residues. V lost 1 base and J lost 3; bases outside the gene matches: 1. Here the CDR3 reads CSVEGQGGYNEQFF. The CDR3, as DNA: TGCAGCGTTGAAGGACAGGGGGGCTACAATGAGCAGTTCTTC.

The chain combines TRBV2 with TRBJ1-2; 7 nucleotides match TRBD1. The V and J ends lost 5 bases and 3 bases, in that order; junction bases with no gene match: 3. Germline CDR1 is SNHLY and CDR2 is FYNNEI. The CDR3 length is 13 residues. CDR3 in DNA: TGTGCCAGCAGTCGGGACAGTTACTATGGCTACACCTTC. Translating it yields CASSRDSYYGYTF.

This clonotype has just a few counts. The chain couples TRBV28 to TRBJ2-3; 9 bases match TRBD2. Trimming at V came to 2 bases and at J to 8 bases, leaving 17 bases not matched to a gene. This CDR3 has 18 residues. Per the germline V gene, CDR1 is MDHEN and CDR2 is SYDVKM. The CDR3 DNA reads TGTGCCAGCAGTTTAGGAAAAGCTAGCGGGGTCGGGAGTGGTACGCAGTATTTT. Encoded protein: CASSLGKASGVGSGTQYF. Full variable domain (remainder filled in from reference TRBV28 and TRBJ2-3): DVKVTQSSRYLVKRTGEKVFLECVQDMDHENMFWYRQDPGLGLRLIYFSYDVKMKEKGDIPEGYSVSREKKERFSLILESASTNQTSMYLCASSLGKASGVGSGTQYFGPGTRLTVL.